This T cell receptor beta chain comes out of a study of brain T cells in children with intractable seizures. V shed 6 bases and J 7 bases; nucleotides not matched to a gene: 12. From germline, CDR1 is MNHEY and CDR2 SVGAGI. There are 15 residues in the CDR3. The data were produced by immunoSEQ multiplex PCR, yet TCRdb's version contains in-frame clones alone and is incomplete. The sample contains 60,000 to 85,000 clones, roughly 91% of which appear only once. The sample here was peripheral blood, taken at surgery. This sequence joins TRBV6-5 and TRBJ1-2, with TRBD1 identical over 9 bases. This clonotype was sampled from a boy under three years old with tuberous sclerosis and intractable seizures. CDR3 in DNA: TGTGCCAGCAGGGACGACAGGGGGAATATAGGTGGCTACACCTTC. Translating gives CASRDDRGNIGGYTF.